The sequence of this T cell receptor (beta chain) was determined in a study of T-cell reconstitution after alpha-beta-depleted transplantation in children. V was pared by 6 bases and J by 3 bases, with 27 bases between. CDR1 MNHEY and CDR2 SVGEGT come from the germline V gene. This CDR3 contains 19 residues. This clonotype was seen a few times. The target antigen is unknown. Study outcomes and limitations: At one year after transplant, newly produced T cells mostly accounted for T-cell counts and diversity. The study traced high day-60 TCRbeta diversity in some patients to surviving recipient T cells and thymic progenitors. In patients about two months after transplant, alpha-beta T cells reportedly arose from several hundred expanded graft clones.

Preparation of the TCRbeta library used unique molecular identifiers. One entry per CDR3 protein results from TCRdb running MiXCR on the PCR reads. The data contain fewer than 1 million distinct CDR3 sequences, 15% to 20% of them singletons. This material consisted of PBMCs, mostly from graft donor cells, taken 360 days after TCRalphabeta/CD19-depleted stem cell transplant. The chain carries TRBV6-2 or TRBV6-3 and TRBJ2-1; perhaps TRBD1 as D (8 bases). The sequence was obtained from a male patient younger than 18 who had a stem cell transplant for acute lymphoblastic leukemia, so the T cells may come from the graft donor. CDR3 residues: CASRADRGRARDYYNEQFF. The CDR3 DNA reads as TGTGCCAGCAGGGCCGACAGGGGTAGGGCGCGGGACTACTACAATGAGCAGTTCTTC.